Below, one TCR beta chain is given with its context. Antigen: not known. Trimming removed 5 bases from V and 0 bases from J; junction bases left unmatched: 7. Germline assignment: CDR1 MDHEN and CDR2 SYDVKM. The length of the CDR3 is 17 residues. The data belong to a study of shared clonotypes between healthy human individuals. Study results and limitations: Few donors limited the genetic and exposure-history diversity represented.

The protocol was immunoSEQ multiplex PCR, while the TCRdb copy is restricted to in-frame clones and leaves out a portion. Of approximately 980,000 clones listed, more than 75% are singletons. The clonotype originates from a man younger than 35 in good health. Sequencing was performed on memory CD4+ T cells sorted from blood. Specified subset: CD45RA-negative fraction. V is TRBV28 and J is TRBJ1-6; the match to TRBD1 covers 7 bases. CDR3 nucleotide sequence: TGTGCCAGCAGTCCAAGACAGGGAAGCTCCTATAATTCACCCCTCCACTTT. Its protein product is CASSPRQGSSYNSPLHF.